The present TCR beta chain was sequenced within a study of T cells after yellow fever vaccination. There are many counts of this clonotype. TCRdb passed the 5' RACE reads through MiXCR, listing each CDR3 protein once. The sample lists 400,000 or so distinct CDR3 sequences; under 7.5% were seen once. The sample consisted of PBMCs, taken 5 days after the yellow fever booster vaccination. The receptor was isolated from a man aged 25 to 40 who received the YFV17D yellow fever vaccine.

CDR3 sequence (DNA): TGTGCCAGCGTTCCCTTCGCGGGAGGCCTCACTTCATTCGGGGAGCTGTTTTTT. Encoded protein: CASVPFAGGLTSFGELFF. The chain uses TRBV12-3 or TRBV12-4 and TRBJ2-2; TRBD2 matches at 8 bases. The J segment lost 7 bases and the V segment lost 8 bases, leaving 21 bases of the junction unmatched. This CDR3 spans 18 amino acids.